This T cell receptor (beta chain) was recovered during a study of blood T cell repertoires in COVID-19. Between the trimmed V and J ends, which lost 2 bases and 4 bases, there was a span of 6 bases. The CDR3 covers 13 residues. This clone was detected a few times. This table comes from immunoSEQ multiplex PCR, and its TCRdb copy is limited to in-frame clones, with some not included. The sample contains fewer than 90,000 clones, around four fifths of which appear only once. Sequences were obtained from peripheral blood. The rearrangement joins TRBV12-3 or TRBV12-4 to TRBJ2-1; D is unclear. This TCR was sampled from a human donor in a cohort sampled during active COVID-19. The CDR3 DNA follows: TGTGCCAGCAGTTTATACTATTACAATGAGCAGTTCTTC. The encoded protein is CASSLYYYNEQFF.